This T cell receptor beta chain was recorded in a study of breast tumors, draining lymph nodes, adjacent tissues. This clonotype was detected ten times or more. The target antigen is unknown. From germline, CDR1 is DFQATT and CDR2 SNEGSKA (reference sequence). This CDR3 comprises 15 residues. Germline trimming cut 6 bases from V and 0 bases from J; bases unmatched to any gene: 7. Samples came from axillary lymph nodes draining the breast cancer. Broader study findings: Compared with lymph nodes, tumors were less diverse; compared with nontumor tissue, more.

TCRdb used MiXCR to reprocess the multiplex PCR reads, holding one entry per CDR3 protein. The data show some 230,000 distinct CDR3 sequences, with 30% to 35% seen just once and approximately 3.6% held by the top ten. The chain recombines TRBV20-1 with TRBJ2-1, with 8 nucleotides matching TRBD1. The TCR comes from a female donor with breast cancer. Some clones in this sample may be carry-over from other donors' samples. The sample was axillary lymph node tissue. CDR3: CSAYPTGVSYNEQFF. The CDR3 nucleotides read TGCAGTGCCTACCCGACAGGGGTCTCCTACAATGAGCAGTTCTTC.